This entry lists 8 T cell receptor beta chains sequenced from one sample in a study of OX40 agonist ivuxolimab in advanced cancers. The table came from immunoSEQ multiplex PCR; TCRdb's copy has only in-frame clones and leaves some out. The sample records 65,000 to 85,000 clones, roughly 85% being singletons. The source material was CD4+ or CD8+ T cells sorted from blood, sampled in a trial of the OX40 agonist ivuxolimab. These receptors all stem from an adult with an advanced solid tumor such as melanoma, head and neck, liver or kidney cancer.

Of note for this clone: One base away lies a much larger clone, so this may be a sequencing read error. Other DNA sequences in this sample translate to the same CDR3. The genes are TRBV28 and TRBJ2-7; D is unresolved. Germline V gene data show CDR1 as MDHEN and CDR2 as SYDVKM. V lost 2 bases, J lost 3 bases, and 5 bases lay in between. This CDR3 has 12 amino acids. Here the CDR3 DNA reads TGTGCCAGCAGTTTAGGCCTCTACGAGCAGTACTTC. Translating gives CASSLGLYEQYF.

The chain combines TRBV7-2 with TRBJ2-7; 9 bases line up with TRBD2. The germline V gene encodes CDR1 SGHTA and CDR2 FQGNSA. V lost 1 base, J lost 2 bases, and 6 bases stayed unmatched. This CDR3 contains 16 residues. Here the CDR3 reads CASSLEVAGGPYEQYF. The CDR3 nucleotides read TGTGCCAGCAGCTTAGAAGTGGCGGGAGGGCCCTACGAGCAGTACTTC.

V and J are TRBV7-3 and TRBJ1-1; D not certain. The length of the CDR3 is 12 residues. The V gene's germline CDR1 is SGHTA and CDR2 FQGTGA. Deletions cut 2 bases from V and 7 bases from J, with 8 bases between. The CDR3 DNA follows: TGTGCCAGCAGCTTAGACGTGGGTGAAGCTTTCTTT. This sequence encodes CASSLDVGEAFF.

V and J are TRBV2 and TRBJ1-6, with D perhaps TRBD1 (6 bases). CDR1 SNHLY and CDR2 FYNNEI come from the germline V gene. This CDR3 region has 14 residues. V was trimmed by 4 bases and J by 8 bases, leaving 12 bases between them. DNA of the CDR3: TGTGCCAGCAGTGTCGTCAGGGGTGATTCACCCCTCCACTTT. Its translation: CASSVVRGDSPLHF.

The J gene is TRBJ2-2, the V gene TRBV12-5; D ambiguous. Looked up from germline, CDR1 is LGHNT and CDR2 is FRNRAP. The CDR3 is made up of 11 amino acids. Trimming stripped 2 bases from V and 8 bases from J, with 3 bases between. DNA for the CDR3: TGTGCTAGTGGTTTGTCTGGGGAGCTGTTTTTT. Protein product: CASGLSGELFF.

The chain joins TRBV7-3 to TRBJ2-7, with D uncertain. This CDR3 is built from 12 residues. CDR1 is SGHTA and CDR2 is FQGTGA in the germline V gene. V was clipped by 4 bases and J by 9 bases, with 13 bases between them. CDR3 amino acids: CASSSPSPGQYF. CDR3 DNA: TGTGCCAGCAGCTCCCCCTCTCCTGGGCAGTACTTC.

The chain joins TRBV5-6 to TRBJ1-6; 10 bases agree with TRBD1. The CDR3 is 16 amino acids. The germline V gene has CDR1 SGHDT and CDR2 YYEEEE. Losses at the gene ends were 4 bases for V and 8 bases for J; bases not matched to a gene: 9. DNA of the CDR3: TGTGCCAGCAGCCCACAGACAGGGGGCGCGGATTCACCCCTCCACTTT. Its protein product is CASSPQTGGADSPLHF.

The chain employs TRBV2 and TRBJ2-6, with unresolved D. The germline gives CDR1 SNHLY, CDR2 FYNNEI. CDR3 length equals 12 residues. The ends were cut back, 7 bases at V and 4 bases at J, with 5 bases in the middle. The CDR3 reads CASKPGANVLTF. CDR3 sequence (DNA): TGTGCCAGCAAGCCCGGGGCCAACGTCCTGACTTTC.